This T cell receptor beta chain was documented in a study of shared clonotypes between healthy human individuals. V shed 4 bases and J shed 4 bases, with 14 bases lying between them. The V gene's germline CDR1 is SGHKS and CDR2 YYEKEE (reference sequence). The CDR3 loop spans 15 amino acids. Here immunoSEQ multiplex PCR was the method, and the copy in TCRdb shows in-frame clones only, minus some. The top ten hold approximately 50% of the sample, which has some 87,000 clones, 68% seen once. Sequenced: memory CD8+ T cells sorted from blood. The subset denotes: CD45RO+ cells pooled with CCR7-negative TemRA cells. This sequence joins TRBV5-5 and TRBJ1-4; D ambiguous. This TCR was recovered from a young man in good health. The CDR3 nucleotides read TGTGCCAGCAGCCTAAGGACGGGCGGTAATGAAAAACTGTTTTTT. Encoded protein: CASSLRTGGNEKLFF.